The 21 T cell receptor beta chains below all came from one sample that was sequenced in a study of blood T cells in healthy people across ages. The second PCR ran roughly 7 to 11 cycles with a sample-barcoded 5' primer and J-beta primers. Via MiXCR, TCRdb re-called the 5' RACE reads, giving one row per CDR3 protein. This sample yields approximately 2,000,000 distinct CDR3 sequences, of which about 39% are seen a single time; under 30% belongs to the top ten. Sequenced sample: blood. Every receptor here comes from a human donor in good health.

This clonotype was seen only a few times. The V gene is TRBV7-9, the J gene TRBJ2-7, with 7 bases lining up with TRBD2. J was trimmed by 4 bases and V by 5 bases; bases with no gene match: 11. The CDR3 totals 15 residues. From germline, CDR1 is SEHNR and CDR2 FQNEAQ (reference sequence). The CDR3 DNA follows: TGTGCCAGCAGCCTCGGGAGCGGGATTGTATACGAGCAGTACTTC. This encodes CASSLGSGIVYEQYF.

The chain employs TRBV12-3 or TRBV12-4 and TRBJ2-1, with D maybe TRBD1 (6 bases). This CDR3 has 14 residues. Trimming left V 6 bases short and J 9 bases short, with 18 bases between. The CDR3 DNA is TGTGCCAGCAGCCTAGGGGGTGGGCGACTTGAGCAGTTCTTC. Translated: CASSLGGGRLEQFF.

This chain joins TRBV29-1 and TRBJ2-3, with unresolved D. The CDR3 totals 15 residues. CDR1 and CDR2 from the germline V gene are SQVTM and ANQGSEA. V lost 0 bases, J lost 0 bases, and 10 bases lay in between. In DNA, the CDR3 is TGCAGCGTTGAAGATCAAAACTCTAGCACAGATACGCAGTATTTT. It specifies CSVEDQNSSTDTQYF.

This clonotype was picked up a small number of times. V usage is TRBV7-8 and J usage is TRBJ2-4; 11 bases align to TRBD1. The DNA end favors TRBJ2-7, so the J call may be wrong. There are 16 residues in the CDR3. The germline V gene encodes CDR1 SGHVS and CDR2 FQNEAQ. The CDR3 coding sequence is TGTGCCAGCAGCCGTCAACCGGGACAGGGGGTTTACGAGCAGTACTTC. This encodes CASSRQPGQGVYEQYF.

This clonotype was detected only a few times. J is TRBJ1-2 and V is TRBV12-3 or TRBV12-4; maybe TRBD1 (5 bases). The CDR3 runs 17 residues. V was shortened by 2 bases and J by 4 bases, with 20 bases between the two germline ends. DNA for the CDR3: TGTGCCAGCAGTTTAATCCCCGGGACCGGAACCCTCTATGGCTACACCTTC. This sequence encodes CASSLIPGTGTLYGYTF.

This clonotype was seen more than once but under ten times. CDR3 amino acids: CASSQDLPGVDNSEQFF. CDR3 nucleotide sequence: TGTGCCAGCAGCCAAGATCTGCCGGGTGTGGACAATAGTGAGCAGTTCTTC. This sequence joins TRBV4-2 and TRBJ2-1, with D possibly TRBD1 on 5 matching bases. Germline CDR1 is LGHNA and CDR2 is YNFKEQ. V gave up 0 bases and J gave up 9 bases, with 21 bases separating them. This CDR3 region has 17 residues.

This chain joins TRBV27 and TRBJ2-7, with 7 bases fitting TRBD1. CDR3 length: 15 residues. The germline V gene encodes CDR1 MNHEY and CDR2 SMNVEV (reference sequence). V was pared by 10 bases and J by 3 bases, with 15 bases of the junction left unmatched. The CDR3 here is CATKLTRDSIYEQYF. CDR3 nucleotides: TGTGCCACAAAATTAACAAGGGACAGCATCTACGAGCAGTACTTC.

This clonotype was counted only a few times. The J gene is TRBJ2-5, the V gene TRBV4-2; D may be TRBD2 (5 bases). The V end lost 1 base, the J end lost 2 bases, and 11 bases lay between the germline ends. CDR3 length: 15 residues. The germline V gene encodes CDR1 LGHNA and CDR2 YNFKEQ. The CDR3 nucleotides read TGTGCCAGCAGCCAAGCGGGGATACAGCAAGAGACCCAGTACTTC. Translating it yields CASSQAGIQQETQYF.

This clonotype was observed a few times. V and J are TRBV6-2 or TRBV6-3 and TRBJ2-7, with unresolved D. There are 14 residues in the CDR3. With 6 bases removed from V and 1 base from J, the gap between germline ends came to 13 bases. CDR1 is MNHEY and CDR2 is SVGEGT in the germline V gene. The CDR3 coding sequence is TGTGCCAGCAGGCTCGACGTCTGGTCCTACGAGCAGTACTTC. This translates into CASRLDVWSYEQYF.

This clonotype occurred a few times. The chain recombines TRBV6-2 or TRBV6-3 with TRBJ1-2; no firm D call. The CDR3 consists of 14 residues. V was pared by 7 bases and J by 3 bases, with 15 bases between. CDR1 is MNHEY and CDR2 is SVGEGT in the germline V gene. The CDR3 DNA is TGTGCCAGCAATCTACGGAACGTCTACTATGGCTACACCTTC. Translated: CASNLRNVYYGYTF.

The chain links TRBV6-1 to TRBJ2-3; D is perhaps TRBD1 (5 bases). The ends were cut back, 1 base at V and 5 bases at J, with 10 bases in the middle. CDR3 length: 14 residues. Germline V gene data show CDR1 as MNHNS and CDR2 as SASEGT. CDR3 DNA sequence: TGTGCCAGCAGTGAAGGGCAGGGAATAGATACGCAGTATTTT. Protein: CASSEGQGIDTQYF.

The chain couples TRBV7-2 to TRBJ2-7, with TRBD2 identical over 15 bases. The ends lost 5 bases at V and 6 bases at J; junction bases unmatched: 14. The CDR3 has 18 amino acids. Germline lookup yields CDR1 SGHTA and CDR2 FQGNSA. The CDR3 sequence is CASSRGTSGGPLSSEQYF. The CDR3, as DNA: TGTGCCAGCAGCCGGGGGACTAGCGGGGGGCCCCTGAGTTCCGAGCAGTACTTC.

This clonotype was seen a few times. This chain links TRBV6-2 or TRBV6-3 with TRBJ2-4; TRBD1 might be the D (6 bases). CDR1 and CDR2 from the germline V gene are MNHEY and SVGEGT. The germline V and J ends were trimmed by 0 bases and 9 bases, with 12 bases remaining between them. The CDR3 runs 14 residues. CDR3 protein: CASSYSNRVSIQYF. The CDR3 coding sequence is TGTGCCAGCAGTTACTCGAACAGGGTGTCCATTCAGTACTTC.

This clonotype was detected a few times. This chain links TRBV12-3 or TRBV12-4 with TRBJ1-2; the D is unclear. This CDR3 region has 12 residues. V was clipped by 6 bases and J by 8 bases, with 13 bases between them. CDR3 in amino acids: CASSSEIYGYTF. The CDR3 region has the DNA TGTGCCAGCAGCTCAGAAATTTACGGCTACACCTTC.

This clonotype has a single count. The rearrangement uses TRBV20-1 and TRBJ2-3, with D unresolved. CDR1 and CDR2 (germline): DFQATT, SNEGSKA (reference sequence). CDR3 length equals 15 residues. The V end lost 3 bases, the J end lost 6 bases, and 19 bases lay between the germline ends. The CDR3 DNA is TGCAGTGCTAGCCCGCTAGAGACACGGTGGGATACGCAGTATTTT. It codes for CSASPLETRWDTQYF.

V is TRBV7-2 and J is TRBJ2-5; perhaps TRBD1 as D (6 bases). In germline, CDR1 is SGHTA, CDR2 FQGNSA. V was pared by 4 bases and J by 7 bases, with 13 bases between. The CDR3 extends over 13 amino acids. In DNA, the CDR3 is TGTGCCAGCAGCTCCGGACAGAGGGGGACCCAGTACTTC. This gives the protein CASSSGQRGTQYF. The whole variable domain, remainder taken from reference TRBV7-2 and TRBJ2-5, is GAGVSQSPSNKVTEKGKDVELRCDPISGHTALYWYRQSLGQGLEFLIYFQGNSAPDKSGLPSDRFSAERTGGSVSTLTIQRTQQEDSAVYLCASSSGQRGTQYFGPGTRLLVL.

The chain employs TRBV5-1 and TRBJ2-7; TRBD1 agrees at 9 bases. The CDR3 runs to 15 residues. The ends lost 0 bases at V and 12 bases at J; junction bases unmatched: 13. Germline lookup yields CDR1 SGHRS and CDR2 YFSETQ. The CDR3 is CASSLEGQGSFNRYF. CDR3 nucleotides: TGCGCCAGCAGCTTGGAAGGACAGGGGAGTTTTAATAGGTACTTC.

Points on this clonotype: A much larger clone lies one base from this, so it may be a read error. This chain uses TRBV6-2 or TRBV6-3 with TRBJ2-1; D gene unclear. Germline V gives CDR1 MNHEY, CDR2 SVGEGT. The V and J ends lost 6 bases and 13 bases respectively, with 13 bases between them. The CDR3 is 11 amino acids. The CDR3 protein is CASRVAETQFF. As DNA, the CDR3 is TGTGCCAGCAGGGTAGCAGAGACCCAGTTCTTC.

For this clonotype: One junction end does not reproduce the germline sequence, and a read error may be involved. The CDR3 protein is CASSQLAGSTDTQYF. The CDR3, as DNA: TGTGCCAGCAGCCAACTAGCGGGGAGCACAGATACGCAGTATTTT. The chain is built from TRBV4-3 and TRBJ2-3, with 10 bases that match TRBD2. In germline, CDR1 is LGHNA, CDR2 YSLEER. The CDR3 is 15 residues long.

V is TRBV5-6 and J is TRBJ1-2, with a possible D match to TRBD1 (6 bases). Per the germline V gene, CDR1 is SGHDT and CDR2 is YYEEEE. The CDR3 sequence is 14 residues long. Trimming removed 1 base at V and 8 bases at J, with 15 bases between. CDR3 DNA sequence: TGTGCCAGCAGCTTGTCCACAGGGACGCCCGGCTACACCTTC. Protein sequence: CASSLSTGTPGYTF. The complete variable domain, with remaining parts taken from reference TRBV5-6 and TRBJ1-2, reads DAGVTQSPTHLIKTRGQQVTLRCSPKSGHDTVSWYQQALGQGPQFIFQYYEEEERQRGNFPDRFSGHQFPNYSSELNVNALLLGDSALYLCASSLSTGTPGYTFGSGTRLTVV.

This chain connects TRBV11-2 to TRBJ1-5; D unclear. Trimming cost V 4 bases and J 0 bases, with 10 bases left between them. Germline V CDR1 and CDR2: SGHAT, FQNNGV. The CDR3 is 15 residues long. This CDR3 is CASSSPRLSNQPQHF. CDR3 bases: TGTGCCAGCAGCTCCCCTCGGCTTAGCAATCAGCCCCAGCATTTT.